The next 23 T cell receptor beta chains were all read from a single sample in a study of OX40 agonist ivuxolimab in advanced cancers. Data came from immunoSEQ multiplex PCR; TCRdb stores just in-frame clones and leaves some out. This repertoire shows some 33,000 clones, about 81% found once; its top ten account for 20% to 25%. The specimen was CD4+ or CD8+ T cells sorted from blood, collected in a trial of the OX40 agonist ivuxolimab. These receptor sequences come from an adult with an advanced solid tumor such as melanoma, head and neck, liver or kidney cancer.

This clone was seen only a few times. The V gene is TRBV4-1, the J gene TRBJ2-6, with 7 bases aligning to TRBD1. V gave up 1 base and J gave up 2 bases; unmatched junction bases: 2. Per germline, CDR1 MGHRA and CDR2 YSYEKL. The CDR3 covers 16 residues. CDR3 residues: CASSQGDRAGANVLTF. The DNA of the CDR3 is TGCGCCAGCAGCCAAGGTGACAGGGCTGGGGCCAACGTCCTGACTTTC.

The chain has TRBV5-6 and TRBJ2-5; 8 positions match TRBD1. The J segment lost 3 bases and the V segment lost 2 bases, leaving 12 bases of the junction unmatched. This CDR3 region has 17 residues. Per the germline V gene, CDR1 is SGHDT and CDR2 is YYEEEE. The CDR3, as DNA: TGTGCCAGCAGCTTTGGGGGATGGACAGGGCCCGAAGAGACCCAGTACTTC. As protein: CASSFGGWTGPEETQYF.

The CDR3 coding sequence is TGTGCCAGCTCACTCAGCTCCTACGAGCAGTACTTC. Amino acids: CASSLSSYEQYF. This sequence joins TRBV18 and TRBJ2-7; D call uncertain. Trimming removed 4 bases at V and 0 bases at J, with 4 bases between. The CDR3 is 12 amino acids. The germline V gene has CDR1 KGHSH and CDR2 LQKENI.

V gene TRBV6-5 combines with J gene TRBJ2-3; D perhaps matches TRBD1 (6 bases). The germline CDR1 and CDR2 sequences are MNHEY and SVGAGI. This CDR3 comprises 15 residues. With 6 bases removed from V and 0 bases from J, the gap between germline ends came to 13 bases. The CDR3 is CASSMGAVSTDTQYF. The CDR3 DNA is TGTGCCAGCAGCATGGGGGCGGTTAGCACAGATACGCAGTATTTT.

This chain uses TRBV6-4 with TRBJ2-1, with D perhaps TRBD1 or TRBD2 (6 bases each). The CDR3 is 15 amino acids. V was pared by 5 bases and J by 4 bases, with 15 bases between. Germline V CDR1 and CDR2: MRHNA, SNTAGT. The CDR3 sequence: CASSPPGASYNEQFF. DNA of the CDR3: TGTGCCAGCAGTCCCCCGGGGGCCTCTTACAATGAGCAGTTCTTC.

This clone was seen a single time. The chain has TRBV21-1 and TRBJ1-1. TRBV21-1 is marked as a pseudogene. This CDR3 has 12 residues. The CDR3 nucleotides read TGTGCCAGCAGCCGCCGGCCCACTGAAGCTTTCTTT. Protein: CASSRRPTEAFF.

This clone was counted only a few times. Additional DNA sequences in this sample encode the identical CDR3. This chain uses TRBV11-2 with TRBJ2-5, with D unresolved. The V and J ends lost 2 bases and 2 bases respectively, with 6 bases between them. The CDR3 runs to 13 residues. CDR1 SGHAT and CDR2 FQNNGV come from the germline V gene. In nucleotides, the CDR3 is TGTGCCAGCAGCTTATGGAGACAAGAGACCCAGTACTTC. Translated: CASSLWRQETQYF.

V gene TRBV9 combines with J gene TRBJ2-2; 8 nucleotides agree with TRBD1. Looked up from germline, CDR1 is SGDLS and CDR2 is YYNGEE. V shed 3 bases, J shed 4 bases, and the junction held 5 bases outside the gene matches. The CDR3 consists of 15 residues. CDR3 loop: CASSATGDGTGELFF. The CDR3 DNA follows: TGTGCCAGCAGCGCGACAGGGGATGGCACCGGGGAGCTGTTTTTT.

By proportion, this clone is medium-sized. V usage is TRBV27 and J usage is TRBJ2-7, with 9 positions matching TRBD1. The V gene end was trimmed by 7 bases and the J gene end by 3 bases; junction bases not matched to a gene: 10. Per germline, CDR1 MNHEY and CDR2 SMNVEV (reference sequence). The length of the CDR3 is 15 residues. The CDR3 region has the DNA TGTGCCAGCAAAACAGGGGGCGCCGGGATCTACGAGCAGTACTTC. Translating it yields CASKTGGAGIYEQYF.

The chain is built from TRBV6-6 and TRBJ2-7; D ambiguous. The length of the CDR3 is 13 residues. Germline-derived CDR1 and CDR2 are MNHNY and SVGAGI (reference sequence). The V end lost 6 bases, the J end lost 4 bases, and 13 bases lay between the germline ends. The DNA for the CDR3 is TGTGCCAGCAGCCCCGGGCCCTCTTACGAGCAGTACTTC. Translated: CASSPGPSYEQYF.

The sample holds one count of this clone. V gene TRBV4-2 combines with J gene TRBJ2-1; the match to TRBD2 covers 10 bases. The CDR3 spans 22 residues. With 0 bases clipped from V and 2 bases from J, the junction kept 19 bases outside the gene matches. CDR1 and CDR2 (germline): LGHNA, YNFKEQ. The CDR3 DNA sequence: TGTGCCAGCAGCCAAGATCAGAAGAGAGGGCTAGCGGGAGATTCGGCCTACAATGAGCAGTTCTTC. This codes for CASSQDQKRGLAGDSAYNEQFF.

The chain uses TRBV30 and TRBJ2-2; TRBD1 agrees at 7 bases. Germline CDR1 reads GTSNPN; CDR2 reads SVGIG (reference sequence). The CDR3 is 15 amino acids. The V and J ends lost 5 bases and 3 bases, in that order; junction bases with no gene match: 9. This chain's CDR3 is CAWAARDRHTGELFF. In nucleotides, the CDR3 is TGTGCCTGGGCTGCGAGGGACAGACACACCGGGGAGCTGTTTTTT. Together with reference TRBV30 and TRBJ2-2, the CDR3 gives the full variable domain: SQTIHQWPATLVQPVGSPLSLECTVEGTSNPNLYWYRQAAGRGLQLLFYSVGIGQISSEVPQNLSASRPQDRQFILSSKKLLLSDSGFYLCAWAARDRHTGELFFGEGSRLTVL.

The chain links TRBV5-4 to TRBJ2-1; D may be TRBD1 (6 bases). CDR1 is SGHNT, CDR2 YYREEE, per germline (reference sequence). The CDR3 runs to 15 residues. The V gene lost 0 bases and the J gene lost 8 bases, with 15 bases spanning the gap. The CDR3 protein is CASSLDRVGVDEQFF. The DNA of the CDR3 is TGTGCCAGCAGCTTGGACAGGGTCGGTGTCGATGAGCAGTTCTTC.

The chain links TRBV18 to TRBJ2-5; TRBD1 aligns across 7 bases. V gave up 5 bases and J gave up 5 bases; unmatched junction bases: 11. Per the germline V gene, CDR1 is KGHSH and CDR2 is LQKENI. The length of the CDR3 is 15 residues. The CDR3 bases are TGTGCCAGCTCATCCTCCGGGACAGCATATGAGACCCAGTACTTC. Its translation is CASSSSGTAYETQYF.

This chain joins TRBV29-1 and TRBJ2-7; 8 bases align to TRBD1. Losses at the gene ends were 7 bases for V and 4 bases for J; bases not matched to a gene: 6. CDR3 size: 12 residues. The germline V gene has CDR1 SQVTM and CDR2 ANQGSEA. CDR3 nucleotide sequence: TGCAGCGCTCGGACAGGGATTTACGAGCAGTACTTC. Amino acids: CSARTGIYEQYF.

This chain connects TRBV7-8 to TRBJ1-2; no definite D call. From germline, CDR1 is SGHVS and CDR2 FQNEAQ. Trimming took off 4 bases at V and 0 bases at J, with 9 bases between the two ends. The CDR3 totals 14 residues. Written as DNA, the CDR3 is TGTGCCAGCAGCTCACCGGGCTCTAACTATGGCTACACCTTC. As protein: CASSSPGSNYGYTF.

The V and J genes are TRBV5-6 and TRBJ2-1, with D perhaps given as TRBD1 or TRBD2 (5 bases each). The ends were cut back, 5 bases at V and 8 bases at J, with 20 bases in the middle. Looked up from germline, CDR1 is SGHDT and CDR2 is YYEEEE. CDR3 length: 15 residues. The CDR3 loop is CASSYGAFGIYEQFF. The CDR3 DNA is TGTGCCAGCAGTTACGGGGCCTTCGGGATCTATGAGCAGTTCTTC.

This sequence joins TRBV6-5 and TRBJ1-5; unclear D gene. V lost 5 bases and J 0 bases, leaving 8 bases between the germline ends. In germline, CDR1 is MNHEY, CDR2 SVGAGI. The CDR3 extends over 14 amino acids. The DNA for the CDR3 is TGTGCCAGCAGTATCAGAAATAGCAATCAGCCCCAGCATTTT. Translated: CASSIRNSNQPQHF.

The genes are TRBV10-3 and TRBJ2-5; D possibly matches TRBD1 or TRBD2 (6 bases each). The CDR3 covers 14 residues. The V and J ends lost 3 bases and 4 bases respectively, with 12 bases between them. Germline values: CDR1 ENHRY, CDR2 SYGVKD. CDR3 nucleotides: TGTGCCATCAGTGATCTGGGGGGCGGAGAGACCCAGTACTTC. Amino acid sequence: CAISDLGGGETQYF.

CDR3 protein: CASSQEFAGGPEQFF. The DNA of the CDR3 is TGCGCCAGCAGCCAAGAATTCGCGGGGGGGCCTGAGCAGTTCTTC. The chain couples TRBV4-1 to TRBJ2-1; 9 bases fit TRBD2. Losses at the gene ends were 0 bases for V and 9 bases for J; bases not matched to a gene: 6. CDR1 MGHRA and CDR2 YSYEKL come from the germline V gene. The CDR3 totals 15 residues.

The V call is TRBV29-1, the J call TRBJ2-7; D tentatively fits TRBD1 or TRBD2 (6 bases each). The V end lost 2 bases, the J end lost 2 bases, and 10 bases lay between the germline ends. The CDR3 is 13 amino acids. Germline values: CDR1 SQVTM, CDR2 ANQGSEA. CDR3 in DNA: TGCAGCGTTGAAAAGGGGGGTACCTACGAGCAGTACTTC. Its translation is CSVEKGGTYEQYF.

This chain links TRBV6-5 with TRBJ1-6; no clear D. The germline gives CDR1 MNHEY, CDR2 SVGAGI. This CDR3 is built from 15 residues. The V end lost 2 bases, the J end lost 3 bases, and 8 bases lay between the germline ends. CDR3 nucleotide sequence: TGTGCCAGCAGTTACGCTGTCAGCTATAATTCACCCCTCCACTTT. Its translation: CASSYAVSYNSPLHF.

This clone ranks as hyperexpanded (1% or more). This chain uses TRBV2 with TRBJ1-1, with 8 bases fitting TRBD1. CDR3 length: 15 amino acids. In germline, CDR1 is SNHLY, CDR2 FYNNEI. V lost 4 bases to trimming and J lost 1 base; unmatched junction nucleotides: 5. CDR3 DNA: TGTGCCAGCAGTGCTTGGACAGGGTGGAACACTGAAGCTTTCTTT. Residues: CASSAWTGWNTEAFF.